This TCR beta chain was recorded in a study of control samples from healthy donors and cancer patients. The table came from immunoSEQ multiplex PCR; TCRdb's copy has only in-frame clones and leaves some out. The table lists 170,000 or so clones, 91% of them singletons. CDR3 length equals 15 residues. The germline V gene encodes CDR1 KGHSH and CDR2 LQKENI. J lost 0 bases, V lost 3 bases, and 4 bases had no gene match. The source is a woman in her thirties or forties in good health. The rearrangement uses TRBV18 and TRBJ1-2, with 7 bases that match TRBD1. Input material: blood. As DNA, the CDR3 is TGTGCCAGCTCACCCGAAACAGGGGCTAACTATGGCTACACCTTC. Its translation: CASSPETGANYGYTF.